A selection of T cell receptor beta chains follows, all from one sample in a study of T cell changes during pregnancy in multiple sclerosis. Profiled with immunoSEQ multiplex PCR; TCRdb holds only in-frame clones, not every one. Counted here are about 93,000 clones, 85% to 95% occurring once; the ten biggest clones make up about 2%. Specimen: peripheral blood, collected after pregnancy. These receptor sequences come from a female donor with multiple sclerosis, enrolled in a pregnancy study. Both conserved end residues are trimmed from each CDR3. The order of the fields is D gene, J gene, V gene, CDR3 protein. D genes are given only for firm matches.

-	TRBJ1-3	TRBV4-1	ASSQGSGLSGNTIY
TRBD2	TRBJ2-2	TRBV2	ASGREVGTGELF
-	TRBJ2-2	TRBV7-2	ASSLYSGPRSGELF
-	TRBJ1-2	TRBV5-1	ASSLSLNYGYT
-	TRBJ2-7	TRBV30	AWGQINYEQY
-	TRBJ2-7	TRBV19	ASSPVARGSYEQY
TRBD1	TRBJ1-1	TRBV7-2	ASSIGLQGGTEAF
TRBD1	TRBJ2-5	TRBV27	ASSPLNLDRLETQY
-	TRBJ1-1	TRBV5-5	ASSLALGGLNTEAF
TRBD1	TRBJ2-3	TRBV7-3	ASSVQGFQDTQY
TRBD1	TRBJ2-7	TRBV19	ASADRDPNEQY
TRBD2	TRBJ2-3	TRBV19	ASSISASGGTDTQY
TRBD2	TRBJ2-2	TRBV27	ASTRTSGRPGNTGELF
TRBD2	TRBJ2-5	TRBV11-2	ASAGLAGGWAYQETQY
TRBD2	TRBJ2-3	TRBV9	ASSVGSGASSTDTQY